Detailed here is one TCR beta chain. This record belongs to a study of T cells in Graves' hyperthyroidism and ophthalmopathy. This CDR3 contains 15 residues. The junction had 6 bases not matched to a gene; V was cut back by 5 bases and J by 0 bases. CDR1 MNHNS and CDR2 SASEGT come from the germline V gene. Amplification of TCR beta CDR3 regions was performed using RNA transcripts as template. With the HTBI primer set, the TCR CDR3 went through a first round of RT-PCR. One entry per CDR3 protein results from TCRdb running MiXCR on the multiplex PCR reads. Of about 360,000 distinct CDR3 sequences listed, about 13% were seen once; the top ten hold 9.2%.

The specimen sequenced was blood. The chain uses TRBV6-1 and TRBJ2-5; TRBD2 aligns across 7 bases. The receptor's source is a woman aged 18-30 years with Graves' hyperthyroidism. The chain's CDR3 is CASSRSGTHQETQYF. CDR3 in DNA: TGTGCCAGCAGTAGAAGCGGGACTCACCAAGAGACCCAGTACTTC.